These 8 T cell receptor beta chains were all obtained from the same sample, sequenced in a study of cytomegalovirus exposure and HLA in healthy donors. PCR primers comprised 60 Vbeta and 13 Jbeta primers. TCRdb's table, derived via immunoSEQ multiplex PCR, lists solely in-frame clones and lacks some. The sample lists around 180,000 clones; about four fifths were seen once. Sequenced: PBMCs. These receptors all come from a male donor in good health and CMV-seronegative.

The chain has TRBV11-2 and TRBJ2-3, with D uncertain. With 5 bases removed from V and 0 bases from J, the gap between germline ends came to 9 bases. The CDR3 spans 14 residues. Per the germline V gene, CDR1 is SGHAT and CDR2 is FQNNGV. The CDR3: CASSRVLSTDTQYF. Here the CDR3 DNA reads TGTGCCAGCAGCCGGGTACTTAGCACAGATACGCAGTATTTT.

The chain is built from TRBV25-1 and TRBJ1-6; D unclear. Germline CDR1 is MGHDK and CDR2 is SYGVNS. The V and J ends lost 6 bases and 9 bases respectively, with 12 bases between them. This CDR3 has 13 amino acids. The CDR3 DNA sequence: TGTGCCAGCAGGGGGAGTCCTGGTTCACCCCTCCACTTT. Its translation is CASRGSPGSPLHF.

The V and J genes are TRBV5-4 and TRBJ1-1; 9 positions agree with TRBD1. The ends lost 3 bases at V and 4 bases at J; junction bases unmatched: 7. The CDR3 has 15 residues. The germline gives CDR1 SGHNT, CDR2 YYREEE (reference sequence). The CDR3 here is CASSYPGQGTTEAFF. CDR3 sequence (DNA): TGTGCCAGCAGCTACCCCGGACAGGGGACCACTGAAGCTTTCTTT.

The V and J genes are TRBV2 and TRBJ2-5, with D possibly being TRBD2 (5 bases). Gene TRBJ2-7 matches the end of the DNA better, so the J call may be wrong. CDR3 size: 13 residues. Germline CDR1 is SNHLY and CDR2 is FYNNEI. CDR3 bases: TGTGCCAGCAGTGCCGCGGGTTCCTACGAGCAGTACTTC. It is translated as CASSAAGSYEQYF.

This chain uses TRBV27 with TRBJ2-3; 9 bases map to TRBD2. The CDR3 is 15 residues long. V lost 5 bases to trimming and J lost 4 bases; unmatched junction nucleotides: 7. CDR1 MNHEY and CDR2 SMNVEV come from the germline V gene (reference sequence). The CDR3 DNA is TGTGCCAGCAGTCTTAGCGGGGGTCTGGCAGATACGCAGTATTTT. This codes for CASSLSGGLADTQYF.

The chain employs TRBV29-1 and TRBJ1-3; D is unclear. The V gene lost 8 bases and the J gene lost 1 base, with 12 bases spanning the gap. Germline V lookup: CDR1 SQVTM, CDR2 ANQGSEA. The CDR3 is 13 amino acids. As DNA, the CDR3 is TGCAGCTGTCATAGTCGTTCTGGAAACACCATATATTTT. It codes for CSCHSRSGNTIYF.

With respect to this clone: The junction differs from germline at one of its ends, possibly a read error. The chain uses TRBV5-1 and TRBJ1-2, with D maybe TRBD1 (5 bases). CDR3 size: 14 residues. CDR1 and CDR2 (germline): SGHRS, YFSETQ. The CDR3 nucleotides are TGCGCCAGCAGCTTGGGAATGGGGGACTATGGCTACCCCTTC. This codes for CASSLGMGDYGYPF.

V is TRBV5-1 and J is TRBJ2-6; TRBD1 might be the D (6 bases). In germline, CDR1 is SGHRS, CDR2 YFSETQ. The germline V and J ends were trimmed by 4 bases and 0 bases, with 8 bases remaining between them. The CDR3 sequence is 15 residues long. The CDR3 DNA reads TGCGCCAGCAGCGGGGACAACTCTGGGGCCAACGTCCTGACTTTC. It yields the protein CASSGDNSGANVLTF. The complete variable domain, with remaining parts taken from reference TRBV5-1 and TRBJ2-6, reads KAGVTQTPRYLIKTRGQQVTLSCSPISGHRSVSWYQQTPGQGLQFLFEYFSETQRNKGNFPGRFSGRQFSNSRSEMNVSTLELGDSALYLCASSGDNSGANVLTFGAGSRLTVL.